This passage covers 14 T cell receptor beta chains from one sample sequenced in a study of CD4 T cells in relation to SARS-CoV-2 and coronaviruses (dated by TCRdb to the early 2020s). CD4+ T cells from unexposed donors were collected before the COVID-19 pandemic (2011-2018). Library preparation used the immunoSEQ multiplex PCR assay. Held by TCRdb, this immuneACCESS table contains in-frame sequences only and omits some clones. Under half of the omission traces to an unresolved V gene where checked; the cause of the rest is unknown. The sample data list under 70,000 clones, and about nine tenths of these were observed just once. The ten biggest clones cover about 1.4% of the sample. Source material: memory CD4+ T cells from PBMCs. The cell subset or site label of this sample denotes: memory (non-naive) CD4+ T cells. These receptors came from a human donor in good health.

The chain has TRBV12-3 or TRBV12-4 and TRBJ2-7; tentatively, D is TRBD1 (5 bases). CDR3 length: 12 amino acids. The V end was cut by 5 bases, the J end by 1 base, with 6 bases between. The CDR3 loop reads CASSRGSYEQYF. In DNA form, the CDR3 reads TGTGCCAGCAGTAGGGGTTCCTACGAGCAGTACTTC.

The V and J genes are TRBV7-3 and TRBJ2-1; 7 nucleotides align to TRBD2. CDR3 size: 16 residues. Looked up from germline, CDR1 is SGHTA and CDR2 is FQGTGA. V gave up 6 bases and J gave up 5 bases; unmatched junction bases: 13. The CDR3 protein is CASSYSGGSVNNEQFF. The CDR3 DNA follows: TGTGCCAGCAGTTACTCCGGCGGGAGCGTTAACAATGAGCAGTTCTTC.

The genes are TRBV27 and TRBJ2-1, with 10 bases lining up with TRBD2. The germline V gene has CDR1 MNHEY and CDR2 SMNVEV (reference sequence). V lost 6 bases and J lost 0; bases outside the gene matches: 2. The CDR3 extends over 15 amino acids. In nucleotides, the CDR3 is TGTGCCAGCAGCCCTAGCGGGAGCTCCTACAATGAGCAGTTCTTC. Protein sequence: CASSPSGSSYNEQFF.

The chain employs TRBV24-1 and TRBJ2-5; 9 bases are shared with TRBD2. The V gene's germline CDR1 is KGHDR and CDR2 SFDVKD. CDR3 length: 15 residues. The J segment lost 3 bases and the V segment lost 0 bases, leaving 1 base of the junction unmatched. CDR3 DNA: TGTGCCACCAGTGATTTGTCTAGCGGGAAAGAGACCCAGTACTTC. Its translation is CATSDLSSGKETQYF.

This chain uses TRBV10-3 with TRBJ2-1; D is undetermined. Trimming pared 2 bases from V and 7 bases from J, leaving 6 bases between. Germline V CDR1 and CDR2: ENHRY, SYGVKD. This CDR3 is built from 12 residues. The CDR3 region is CAISESWNEQFF. In DNA form, the CDR3 reads TGTGCCATCAGTGAGAGTTGGAATGAGCAGTTCTTC.

This chain connects TRBV11-2 to TRBJ2-1; TRBD1 matches 9 bases. The CDR3 covers 15 residues. Germline V lookup: CDR1 SGHAT, CDR2 FQNNGV. V was pared by 0 bases and J by 4 bases, with 1 base of the junction left unmatched. The DNA for the CDR3 is TGTGCCAGCAGCTTAGAACAGGGGGCTTACAATGAGCAGTTCTTC. Amino acids: CASSLEQGAYNEQFF.

The chain employs TRBV4-2 and TRBJ2-1; D gene ambiguous. This CDR3 is 14 amino acids long. Germline values: CDR1 LGHNA, CDR2 YNFKEQ. Trimming shortened V by 9 bases and J by 7 bases, and 19 bases separated the two germline ends. In DNA, the CDR3 is TGTGCCAGTTCCCCGGGTCAAATGAGGAATGAGCAGTTCTTC. Translation gives CASSPGQMRNEQFF.

The chain joins TRBV6-5 to TRBJ2-7; unclear D gene. The CDR3 contains 16 residues. Germline values: CDR1 MNHEY, CDR2 SVGAGI. Trimming removed 0 bases at V and 0 bases at J, with 12 bases between. For the CDR3, the DNA is TGTGCCAGCAGTTACTCGAAGTCGGCCCTCTCCTACGAGCAGTACTTC. Protein product: CASSYSKSALSYEQYF.

The V call is TRBV28, the J call TRBJ1-2, with D unclear. CDR1 and CDR2 (germline): MDHEN, SYDVKM. The CDR3 is made up of 14 amino acids. V was clipped by 7 bases and J by 2 bases, with 14 bases between them. The CDR3: CASTPEDSNYGYTF. In nucleotides, the CDR3 is TGTGCCAGCACCCCCGAGGACTCAAACTATGGCTACACCTTC.

V usage is TRBV19 and J usage is TRBJ2-5; D call uncertain. The CDR3 runs 13 residues. Deletions cut 1 base from V and 5 bases from J, with 8 bases between. The V gene's germline CDR1 is LNHDA and CDR2 SQIVND (reference sequence). CDR3 nucleotides: TGTGCCAGTAGTATAGGGATGTGGGAGACCCAGTACTTC. Translation: CASSIGMWETQYF.

The chain joins TRBV7-3 to TRBJ2-7, with TRBD1 matching over 8 bases. The CDR3 is 15 amino acids. Germline values: CDR1 SGHTA, CDR2 FQGTGA. V was pared by 2 bases and J by 2 bases, with 5 bases of the junction left unmatched. The CDR3 loop is CASSLGPQGAYEQYF. The CDR3 DNA is TGTGCCAGCAGCTTAGGGCCACAGGGGGCCTACGAGCAGTACTTC.

The V call is TRBV5-5, the J call TRBJ2-2, with 7 bases fitting TRBD2. This CDR3 spans 18 amino acids. Unmatched junction bases numbered 16, after V lost 3 bases and J lost 5 bases. Per the germline V gene, CDR1 is SGHKS and CDR2 is YYEKEE (reference sequence). The CDR3 nucleotides read TGTGCCAGCAGCTCTCCCGAGGGAGCGGGGTCAAGAACCGGGGAGCTGTTTTTT. This encodes CASSSPEGAGSRTGELFF.

This chain joins TRBV25-1 and TRBJ2-5; 9 nucleotides align to TRBD1. CDR1 MGHDK and CDR2 SYGVNS come from the germline V gene. The CDR3 contains 15 residues. Losses at the gene ends were 4 bases for V and 4 bases for J; bases not matched to a gene: 7. CDR3: CASSALGTGRETQYF. The CDR3 coding sequence is TGTGCCAGCAGTGCCCTCGGGACAGGGAGAGAGACCCAGTACTTC.

The CDR3 region is CASSYSTGREMEPQHF. CDR3 nucleotide sequence: TGTGCCAGCAGTTACTCGACGGGCAGGGAAATGGAGCCCCAGCATTTT. The chain couples TRBV6-7 to TRBJ1-5; tentative D call: TRBD1 (5 bases). TRBV6-7 is flagged as an ORF with uncertain function. The CDR3 is 16 amino acids. V was clipped by 0 bases and J by 8 bases, with 17 bases between them.